Below, 22 T cell receptor beta chains from the same sample are listed, as sequenced in a study of blood T cell repertoires in COVID-19. Clones were sequenced by immunoSEQ multiplex PCR, and TCRdb holds only the in-frame ones, with some missing. The data show hundreds of thousands of clones, roughly 80% seen once. Sequencing used peripheral blood. The receptors were sampled from a man at least 80 years old with acute or convalescent COVID-19.

This chain joins TRBV5-4 and TRBJ2-1, with 9 bases lining up with TRBD1. V was clipped by 4 bases and J by 5 bases; unmatched bases: 10. Looked up from germline, CDR1 is SGHNT and CDR2 is YYREEE (reference sequence). This CDR3 has 16 residues. This CDR3 reads CASSPTDRGLHNEQFF. CDR3 sequence (DNA): TGTGCCAGCAGCCCTACGGACAGGGGACTTCACAATGAGCAGTTCTTC.

V gene TRBV19 combines with J gene TRBJ1-6; 8 bases match TRBD1. CDR3 length equals 14 residues. V shed 3 bases, J shed 8 bases, and the junction held 3 bases outside the gene matches. Germline V gene data show CDR1 as LNHDA and CDR2 as SQIVND (reference sequence). The CDR3: CASSIGQGYSPLHF. The CDR3 region has the DNA TGTGCCAGTAGTATTGGACAGGGTTATTCACCCCTCCACTTT.

The chain links TRBV6-5 to TRBJ2-7, with D unresolved. The germline CDR1 and CDR2 sequences are MNHEY and SVGAGI. The CDR3 loop spans 13 amino acids. V was shortened by 6 bases and J by 4 bases, with 13 bases between the two germline ends. CDR3 sequence reads: CASSAPGRYEQYF. The CDR3 DNA is TGTGCCAGCAGCGCCCCAGGCCGTTACGAGCAGTACTTC.

CDR3 protein: CASSPTGGGNQPQHF. DNA for the CDR3: TGTGCCAGCAGTCCGACAGGGGGGGGCAATCAGCCCCAGCATTTT. The chain joins TRBV6-5 to TRBJ1-5, with 9 bases fitting TRBD1. Germline CDR1 reads MNHEY; CDR2 reads SVGAGI. V trimming: 5 bases; J trimming: 2 bases; junction bases outside the gene matches: 4. This CDR3 has 15 residues.

This chain links TRBV2 with TRBJ2-3, with a weak D call TRBD1 (5 bases). In germline, CDR1 is SNHLY, CDR2 FYNNEI. CDR3 size: 14 residues. V lost 9 bases and J lost 0, with 13 bases in between. CDR3 nucleotides: TGTGCCAGACCGACAGTGTGGAGCACAGATACGCAGTATTTT. Amino acids: CARPTVWSTDTQYF.

This clone appeared a single time. The chain links TRBV11-3 to TRBJ1-4; D not certain. Germline V gene data show CDR1 as SGHNT and CDR2 as YENEEA. With 5 bases removed from V and 2 bases from J, the gap between germline ends came to 15 bases. The CDR3 contains 16 residues. This CDR3 reads CASSAQTPRTNEKLFF. Here the CDR3 DNA reads TGTGCCAGCAGCGCCCAGACCCCGAGGACTAATGAAAAACTGTTTTTT.

The chain uses TRBV6-5 and TRBJ2-7; 8 nucleotides align to TRBD1. CDR1 MNHEY and CDR2 SVGAGI come from the germline V gene. The CDR3 loop spans 16 amino acids. The J segment lost 7 bases and the V segment lost 2 bases, leaving 13 bases of the junction unmatched. The CDR3, as DNA: TGTGCCAGCAGTTACCGAAGTAATCAGGGGGCCAGGGAGCAGTACTTC. Amino acid sequence: CASSYRSNQGAREQYF.

The rearrangement joins TRBV4-1 to TRBJ2-7; 14 bases line up with TRBD2. The CDR3 totals 18 residues. The J segment lost 4 bases and the V segment lost 1 base, leaving 9 bases of the junction unmatched. The germline V gene encodes CDR1 MGHRA and CDR2 YSYEKL. CDR3 DNA sequence: TGCGCCAGCAGCCAAGGGGTAGCCGGGACTAGCGGGAGTTACGAGCAGTACTTC. As protein: CASSQGVAGTSGSYEQYF.

The chain employs TRBV5-1 and TRBJ2-1; 10 bases fit TRBD2. Germline V gene data show CDR1 as SGHRS and CDR2 as YFSETQ. The CDR3 runs to 14 residues. The V and J ends lost 2 bases and 5 bases, in that order; junction bases with no gene match: 1. The DNA of the CDR3 is TGCGCCAGCAGCTTCACTAGCGGGGACAATGAGCAGTTCTTC. Residues: CASSFTSGDNEQFF.

The sample holds a few counts of this clone. The chain links TRBV4-1 to TRBJ2-7; 7 bases map to TRBD2. This CDR3 is built from 17 residues. V lost 0 bases to trimming and J lost 2 bases; unmatched junction nucleotides: 10. Germline V lookup: CDR1 MGHRA, CDR2 YSYEKL. The CDR3 loop reads CASSQDLIQRGPYEQYF. In DNA form, the CDR3 reads TGCGCCAGCAGCCAAGATTTGATCCAGCGGGGCCCCTACGAGCAGTACTTC.

This rearrangement joins TRBV4-2 to TRBJ1-4; the match to TRBD1 covers 9 bases. Per the germline V gene, CDR1 is LGHNA and CDR2 is YNFKEQ. Unmatched junction bases numbered 9, after V lost 0 bases and J lost 4 bases. This CDR3 has 18 residues. The CDR3 region is CASSQETVPGQGNEKLFF. The CDR3 DNA is TGTGCCAGCAGCCAAGAAACTGTTCCGGGACAGGGTAATGAAAAACTGTTTTTT.

J is TRBJ1-4 and V is TRBV5-1; 9 bases match TRBD1. Germline V CDR1 and CDR2: SGHRS, YFSETQ. This CDR3 is built from 15 residues. J gave up 7 bases and V 4 bases, and 8 bases lay outside the gene matches. This CDR3 is CASSASGQGGEKLFF. In DNA form, the CDR3 reads TGCGCCAGCAGCGCCTCGGGACAGGGTGGTGAAAAACTGTTTTTT.

This clone was observed a single time. The J gene is TRBJ2-5, the V gene TRBV24-1, with D maybe TRBD1 (7 bases). Germline-derived CDR1 and CDR2 are KGHDR and SFDVKD. V lost 4 bases to trimming and J lost 5 bases, with 19 bases between them. The CDR3 consists of 16 residues. The CDR3 DNA sequence: TGTGCCACCAGTGACCCCGGAGGGGGCGCGGGTGAGACCCAGTACTTC. Its translation is CATSDPGGGAGETQYF.

The chain carries TRBV5-1 and TRBJ2-2; a weak D match, TRBD2 (5 bases). CDR3 length: 16 residues. CDR1 SGHRS and CDR2 YFSETQ come from the germline V gene. Trimming pared 4 bases from V and 4 bases from J, leaving 17 bases between. The CDR3 loop is CASSRTPAGGTGELFF. CDR3 nucleotide sequence: TGCGCCAGCAGCCGAACCCCGGCGGGCGGCACCGGGGAGCTGTTTTTT.

This sequence joins TRBV6-5 and TRBJ2-3, with D perhaps matching TRBD2 (5 bases). This CDR3 has 14 residues. Per germline, CDR1 MNHEY and CDR2 SVGAGI. Trimming shortened V by 2 bases and J by 7 bases, and 13 bases separated the two germline ends. This CDR3 is CASSYVRGSNTQYF. CDR3 bases: TGTGCCAGCAGTTACGTCCGGGGTTCGAATACGCAGTATTTT.

The chain has TRBV5-5 and TRBJ2-7, with 8 bases matching TRBD1. Germline values: CDR1 SGHKS, CDR2 YYEKEE (reference sequence). This CDR3 is built from 14 residues. V lost 8 bases, J lost 3 bases, and 10 bases stayed unmatched. The CDR3: CASGGTGEFYEQYF. The CDR3 DNA is TGTGCCAGTGGGGGGACAGGCGAATTCTACGAGCAGTACTTC.

The chain couples TRBV24-1 to TRBJ2-3; 10 bases fit TRBD2. With V trimmed by 5 bases and J by 8 bases, 12 bases remained unmatched. The CDR3 is 16 amino acids. In germline, CDR1 is KGHDR, CDR2 SFDVKD. The CDR3 sequence: CATSGGSSGRAGTQYF. In DNA form, the CDR3 reads TGTGCCACCAGTGGAGGATCCAGCGGGAGGGCGGGTACGCAGTATTTT.

The chain's CDR3 is CASSQEGTGNEKLFF. Here the CDR3 DNA reads TGTGCCAGCAGCCAAGAGGGGACAGGGAATGAAAAACTGTTTTTT. The genes are TRBV3-1 (or the pseudogene TRBV3-2) and TRBJ1-4; 9 bases are shared with TRBD1. Germline values: CDR1 LGHDT, CDR2 YNNKEL (reference sequence). The CDR3 is 15 amino acids. J was trimmed by 5 bases and V by 0 bases; bases with no gene match: 1.

The chain is built from TRBV19 and TRBJ1-4, with D possibly being TRBD1 (5 bases). The CDR3 length is 14 residues. The germline V and J ends were trimmed by 4 bases and 0 bases, with 6 bases remaining between them. CDR1 LNHDA and CDR2 SQIVND come from the germline V gene (reference sequence). CDR3 in amino acids: CASSTRATNEKLFF. The DNA for the CDR3 is TGTGCCAGTAGTACCAGGGCAACTAATGAAAAACTGTTTTTT. Filled out from reference TRBV19 and TRBJ1-4, the complete variable domain reads DGGITQSPKYLFRKEGQNVTLSCEQNLNHDAMYWYRQDPGQGLRLIYYSQIVNDFQKGDIAEGYSVSREKKESFPLTVTSAQKNPTAFYLCASSTRATNEKLFFGSGTQLSVL.

The V gene is TRBV10-3, the J gene TRBJ2-2; 10 bases agree with TRBD2. With V trimmed by 11 bases and J by 5 bases, 8 bases remained unmatched. Germline-derived CDR1 and CDR2 are ENHRY and SYGVKD. The length of the CDR3 is 14 residues. CDR3 residues: CASQGLAVTGELFF. DNA of the CDR3: TGTGCCTCTCAAGGACTAGCGGTTACCGGGGAGCTGTTTTTT.

V gene TRBV12-3 or TRBV12-4 combines with J gene TRBJ2-7, with D hard to call. Between the trimmed V and J ends, which lost 6 bases and 1 base, there was a span of 7 bases. This CDR3 contains 12 residues. The CDR3 nucleotides read TGTGCCAGCAGCACGAGGTCCTACGAGCAGTACTTC. It is translated as CASSTRSYEQYF.

The CDR3 sequence is CASSSGVRNQPQHF. The CDR3 coding sequence is TGTGCCAGCAGCTCAGGTGTCCGCAATCAGCCCCAGCATTTT. The chain combines TRBV11-2 with TRBJ1-5; D is ambiguous. The CDR3 is 14 residues long. Looked up from germline, CDR1 is SGHAT and CDR2 is FQNNGV. The V gene lost 4 bases and the J gene lost 2 bases, with 9 bases spanning the gap.